The T cell receptor beta chain described here comes from a study of T cell repertoires in cytomegalovirus infection. Across the study: Both recently identified HLA-C-restricted and well-studied HLA-B-restricted CMV epitopes were used in the study. TCR beta signatures that were public indicated CMV infection and matching HLA type.

TCRdb used MiXCR to reprocess the reads, holding one entry per CDR3 protein. The sample lists about 920,000 distinct CDR3 sequences, approximately 30% seen once, with roughly 13% in the top ten. This clonotype was seen a handful of times. Its antigen is not identified. The sequence came from a human donor in good health (CMV status not recorded). Some clones in this sample may be carry-over from other donors' samples. The sample here was cultured CD8+ T cells from PBMCs, taken from culture after CMV antigen stimulation.

In nucleotides, the CDR3 is TGTGCCAGCAGCCTTTCCATAGCGGGGAATAATGAGCAGTTCTTC. This encodes CASSLSIAGNNEQFF. The chain recombines TRBV3-1 with TRBJ2-1, with 8 nucleotides matching TRBD2. V lost 4 bases to trimming and J lost 7 bases; unmatched junction nucleotides: 9. The CDR3 covers 15 residues. Looked up from germline, CDR1 is LGHDT and CDR2 is YNNKEL (reference sequence).